This T cell receptor beta chain was captured in a study of T cells in Graves' hyperthyroidism and ophthalmopathy. Turning to the study itself: Blood was drawn when the patient was first diagnosed and still untreated. Broader study findings: Among clonotypes expanded in thyroid above 0.001, most were also found in blood.

Researchers amplified the TCR beta CDR3 regions from RNA transcripts. The HTBI primer set was used in a first-round RT-PCR of the TCR CDR3. Each CDR3 protein gets one entry after TCRdb re-called the multiplex PCR reads with MiXCR. This sample has hundreds of thousands of distinct CDR3 sequences, with roughly a third found just once. Graves' hyperthyroidism qualified as stable when ophthalmopathy did not progress within 18 months. These patients, aged 18 to 65, had recently diagnosed hyperthyroidism lasting under 2 months. Many counts were recorded for this clonotype. As yet, its antigen is unknown. Germline-derived CDR1 and CDR2 are SQVTM and ANQGSEA. The V segment lost 5 bases and the J segment 7 bases; nucleotides outside the gene matches: 10. CDR3 length: 14 residues.

Material for sequencing was blood. The TCR originated in a woman aged 40-49 years with Graves' hyperthyroidism. The chain links TRBV29-1 to TRBJ2-2; 7 nucleotides line up with TRBD1. The CDR3 region has the DNA TGCAGCGTTCTGGACAGGTCGATGGACGGGGAGCTGTTTTTT. It codes for CSVLDRSMDGELFF.